Sequencing of this T cell receptor (beta chain) was carried out in a study of blood T cell repertoires in COVID-19. Overall study context: In each case, the material was cDNA or gDNA derived from T cells, B-cell-depleted T cells, or PBMCs.

Ages ranged from about 18 to 89 years, with residence in 24 US areas. Participant-reported clinical history was the basis for cohort assignment. As handled by the study authors: Reference gene primer amplification gave nucleated cell count estimates. TCRdb's table, derived via immunoSEQ multiplex PCR, lists solely in-frame clones and lacks some. The V and J calls and clone size come from that table; D and trimming were worked out from the DNA. The table records 280,000 or so clones, around 85% of them present only once. The CDR3 runs to 13 residues. Trimming took off 4 bases at V and 8 bases at J, with 15 bases between the two ends. CDR1 SQVTM and CDR2 ANQGSEA come from the germline V gene.

Material for sequencing was PBMCs or T cells enriched from blood (not recorded which). V and J are TRBV29-1 and TRBJ2-1; unclear D gene. The receptor was isolated from a woman between 35 and 50 years old who had recovered from COVID-19. The CDR3 DNA is TGCAGCGTTGCCCGCCGGTTGGTCGATGAGCAGTTCTTC. This translates into CSVARRLVDEQFF.